This T cell receptor (beta chain) was captured by sequencing in a study of identical twins. The CDR3 is 15 residues long. V shed 5 bases, J shed 4 bases, and the junction held 7 bases outside the gene matches. Each CDR3 protein is one row after TCRdb ran MiXCR on the 5' RACE reads. The table has about 470,000 distinct CDR3 sequences, more than 20% seen once; the top ten hold around 3%. This clonotype was detected many times. The target antigen is unknown. Study conclusions and caveats: Cross-sectional statistical analysis was relied on for the conclusions, without the same donors being followed.

These data are also associated with another study on T cells expressing NK-cell markers. That source reports: Roughly 6 donors showed dominant NKG2C+ clonotypes comprising about 1.0-8% of their CD8+ T cells. These same clonotypes (in several donors) also led the CD3+CD56-NKG2C+ fraction. Clones of NKG2C+ T cells that had expanded were of unclear HCMV specificity.

The clonotype originates from a woman under 30 in good health. Material: CD4+ T cells sorted from blood. The rearrangement joins TRBV12-3 or TRBV12-4 to TRBJ1-3, with 8 positions matching TRBD1. Here the CDR3 DNA reads TGTGCCAGCAGTGTGACAGGGGAGGGCGGAAACACCATATATTTT. It codes for CASSVTGEGGNTIYF.